Below are 24 T cell receptor beta chains sequenced from a single sample in a study of shared clonotypes between healthy human individuals. Profiling relied on immunoSEQ multiplex PCR, and the TCRdb table lists in-frame clones only, not all of them. The data show approximately 110,000 clones, with about 66% seen just once and approximately 25% held by the top ten. The material sequenced was memory CD8+ T cells sorted from blood. The subset denotes: CD45RO+ cells pooled with CCR7-negative TemRA cells. These receptors were taken from a woman aged 25-40 years in good health.

V usage is TRBV29-1 and J usage is TRBJ2-4; no definite D call. Deletions cut 4 bases from V and 9 bases from J, with 16 bases between. Germline V gives CDR1 SQVTM, CDR2 ANQGSEA. CDR3 size: 13 residues. CDR3 DNA: TGCAGCGTTGCCCCAAGGGAATTTGGCATTCAGTACTTC. Translating it yields CSVAPREFGIQYF.

The chain links TRBV28 to TRBJ2-3; 11 nucleotides line up with TRBD1. This CDR3 spans 14 amino acids. Germline V CDR1 and CDR2: MDHEN, SYDVKM. The V and J ends lost 6 bases and 5 bases, in that order; junction bases with no gene match: 4. CDR3 DNA sequence: TGTGCCAGCAGGTGGGACAGGGGGTTAGATACGCAGTATTTT. Amino acids: CASRWDRGLDTQYF.

This clone was observed once. This chain uses TRBV28 with TRBJ2-3; unclear D gene. The CDR3 extends over 11 amino acids. Trimming pared 6 bases from V and 5 bases from J, leaving 6 bases between. In germline, CDR1 is MDHEN, CDR2 SYDVKM. The CDR3 region has the DNA TGTGCCAGCAGACTTGTAGATACGCAGTATTTT. It codes for CASRLVDTQYF.

The chain recombines TRBV21-1 with TRBJ2-5; the table's D call of TRBD1 was not tested on the DNA. TRBV21-1 is assigned pseudogene status. This CDR3 is built from 15 residues. The DNA of the CDR3 is TGTGCCAGCGGAATACAGGGTCGTTTCCAAGAGACCCAGTACTTC. Its translation is CASGIQGRFQETQYF.

This clone has just a few counts. The rearrangement joins TRBV14 to TRBJ2-7, with 8 bases fitting TRBD1. Germline loops: CDR1 SGHDN, CDR2 FVKESK. This CDR3 is 14 amino acids long. V lost 1 base and J lost 5; bases outside the gene matches: 4. DNA of the CDR3: TGTGCCAGCAGCCAAGTACAGGGGGACGACGAGCAGTACTTC. Its translation is CASSQVQGDDEQYF.

There are a few counts of this clone. The chain couples TRBV10-3 to TRBJ2-7; 10 bases agree with TRBD1. CDR1 and CDR2 from the germline V gene are ENHRY and SYGVKD. V shed 6 bases, J shed 2 bases, and the junction held 7 bases outside the gene matches. This CDR3 has 15 residues. The chain's CDR3 is CAISDRGLTAYEQYF. The CDR3 region has the DNA TGTGCCATCAGCGACAGGGGGCTAACCGCCTACGAGCAGTACTTC.

The J gene is TRBJ1-2, the V gene TRBV7-2; D uncertain. V was clipped by 6 bases and J by 7 bases, with 21 bases between them. Per the germline V gene, CDR1 is SGHTA and CDR2 is FQGNSA. CDR3 length: 15 residues. CDR3 DNA sequence: TGTGCCAGCAGTTCCACGGTTATGGTACCCGTTGGCTACACCTTC. This sequence encodes CASSSTVMVPVGYTF.

The chain uses TRBV12-5 and TRBJ1-5, with D tentatively TRBD1 (5 bases). The V and J ends lost 6 bases and 2 bases respectively, with 20 bases between them. CDR1 LGHNT and CDR2 FRNRAP come from the germline V gene. This CDR3 is built from 17 residues. The CDR3 sequence: CASGQSGIGAGNQPQHF. CDR3 DNA sequence: TGTGCTAGTGGCCAATCCGGAATAGGGGCCGGCAATCAGCCCCAGCATTTT.

V and J are TRBV10-2 and TRBJ1-5; D is ambiguous. This CDR3 spans 13 amino acids. Germline V CDR1 and CDR2: WSHSY, SAAADI. V was clipped by 4 bases and J by 2 bases, with 6 bases between them. The CDR3 is CASSGAGNQPQHF. CDR3 bases: TGCGCCAGCAGTGGGGCAGGCAATCAGCCCCAGCATTTT.

CDR3 region: CSVRVNDGYTF. CDR3 nucleotide sequence: TGCAGCGTTAGGGTCAACGATGGCTACACCTTC. The genes are TRBV29-1 and TRBJ1-2; D call uncertain. V gave up 5 bases and J gave up 6 bases, with 10 bases separating them. The V gene's germline CDR1 is SQVTM and CDR2 ANQGSEA. CDR3 length equals 11 residues.

This clone was counted many times. The chain is built from TRBV27 and TRBJ2-1, with 7 positions matching TRBD2. The V gene end was trimmed by 2 bases and the J gene end by 8 bases; junction bases not matched to a gene: 9. Germline assignment: CDR1 MNHEY and CDR2 SMNVEV (reference sequence). The CDR3 extends over 15 amino acids. DNA for the CDR3: TGTGCCAGCAGTTTAGGTGCGGGAGTGAGGGATGAGCAGTTCTTC. Its translation is CASSLGAGVRDEQFF.

CDR3 DNA: TGTGCCAGCAGCCGGGACAGGCAGGGGGACGGAAACACCATATATTTT. Translation gives CASSRDRQGDGNTIYF. This chain joins TRBV4-2 and TRBJ1-3; 8 nucleotides match TRBD1. Germline-derived CDR1 and CDR2 are LGHNA and YNFKEQ. This CDR3 contains 16 residues. The V and J ends lost 4 bases and 4 bases, in that order; junction bases with no gene match: 9.

The V call is TRBV28, the J call TRBJ2-1; 9 nucleotides match TRBD2. The ends lost 1 base at V and 16 bases at J; junction bases unmatched: 8. The length of the CDR3 is 13 residues. Germline V lookup: CDR1 MDHEN, CDR2 SYDVKM. The CDR3 DNA sequence: TGTGCCAGCAGTTTATCGCCGGGACTAGCTTCCTTCTTC. Protein product: CASSLSPGLASFF.

V is TRBV27 and J is TRBJ2-7; D remains ambiguous. Per the germline V gene, CDR1 is MNHEY and CDR2 is SMNVEV (reference sequence). The CDR3 consists of 13 residues. Trimming left V 5 bases short and J 7 bases short, with 15 bases between. The CDR3 region has the DNA TGTGCCAGCAGTCCCGCCTCGAGTTGGGAGCAGTACTTC. Residues: CASSPASSWEQYF.

In DNA, the CDR3 is TGTGCCAGCAGCTTTTTCCGGGACAACCCCCACGAGCAGTACTTC. Protein sequence: CASSFFRDNPHEQYF. The V gene is TRBV5-4, the J gene TRBJ2-7; tentative D call: TRBD1 (6 bases). V gave up 2 bases and J gave up 5 bases, with 17 bases separating them. The V gene's germline CDR1 is SGHNT and CDR2 YYREEE (reference sequence). The CDR3 is made up of 15 amino acids.

CDR3: CASTRGPIDNEKLFF. CDR3 DNA sequence: TGTGCCAGCACCCGCGGCCCGATAGATAATGAAAAACTGTTTTTT. This chain uses TRBV28 with TRBJ1-4; D is ambiguous. CDR3 length: 15 residues. V lost 7 bases and J 4 bases, leaving 16 bases between the germline ends. The germline V gene encodes CDR1 MDHEN and CDR2 SYDVKM.

The gene calls are TRBV25-1 and TRBJ2-7, with TRBD2 matching 13 bases. This CDR3 is 18 amino acids long. V was pared by 4 bases and J by 2 bases, with 11 bases of the junction left unmatched. Per germline, CDR1 MGHDK and CDR2 SYGVNS. The DNA for the CDR3 is TGTGCCAGCAGTGGACGGACTAGCGGGAGCAGGATTCCCTACGAGCAGTACTTC. It translates to CASSGRTSGSRIPYEQYF.

The chain combines TRBV4-1 with TRBJ2-4, with 7 nucleotides matching TRBD1. The germline V gene encodes CDR1 MGHRA and CDR2 YSYEKL. This CDR3 region has 17 residues. V was clipped by 3 bases and J by 3 bases; unmatched bases: 11. CDR3 in DNA: TGCGCCAGCAGCCAGTTAGGTTCCGGGACAGACAAAAACATTCAGTACTTC. Translating it yields CASSQLGSGTDKNIQYF.

There are many counts of this clone. The chain combines TRBV6-4 with TRBJ1-2; 7 nucleotides align to TRBD1. This CDR3 region has 17 residues. The ends lost 4 bases at V and 7 bases at J; junction bases unmatched: 18. The germline V gene has CDR1 MRHNA and CDR2 SNTAGT. The CDR3 is CASSVAAETGAVSGYTF. As DNA, the CDR3 is TGTGCCAGCAGTGTCGCGGCCGAAACAGGGGCCGTCAGTGGCTACACCTTC.

V gene TRBV25-1 combines with J gene TRBJ2-7; D is unclear. Germline assignment: CDR1 MGHDK and CDR2 SYGVNS. Trimming pared 3 bases from V and 0 bases from J, leaving 12 bases between. The CDR3 has 15 amino acids. The CDR3 sequence: CASSDPGGSSYEQYF. CDR3 DNA: TGTGCCAGCAGTGACCCGGGTGGAAGCTCCTACGAGCAGTACTTC.

This chain connects TRBV7-6 to TRBJ2-5; D is perhaps TRBD2 (5 bases). The CDR3 length is 15 residues. Germline V lookup: CDR1 SGHVS, CDR2 FNYEAQ. The V gene lost 5 bases and the J gene lost 0 bases, with 13 bases spanning the gap. Here the CDR3 reads CASSRPGGYQETQYF. CDR3 nucleotide sequence: TGTGCCAGCAGCCGTCCAGGCGGGTACCAAGAGACCCAGTACTTC.

The chain links TRBV9 to TRBJ1-1; D is ambiguous. There are 14 residues in the CDR3. Germline V gene lookup returns CDR1 SGDLS and CDR2 YYNGEE. V was cut by 4 bases and J by 5 bases, with 15 bases left in between. The CDR3 coding sequence is TGTGCCAGCAGCAACAGAGGAGAGCGGACTGAAGCTTTCTTT. It is translated as CASSNRGERTEAFF.

The chain carries TRBV5-1 and TRBJ2-3; a possible D gene is TRBD2 (6 bases). With 5 bases removed from V and 0 bases from J, the gap between germline ends came to 19 bases. This CDR3 has 17 residues. In germline, CDR1 is SGHRS, CDR2 YFSETQ. The CDR3 here is CASRGEANYPSTDTQYF. The CDR3 DNA is TGCGCCAGCAGGGGGGAGGCTAACTACCCTAGCACAGATACGCAGTATTTT.

The chain employs TRBV28 and TRBJ1-4; 8 bases agree with TRBD1. CDR3 length: 14 residues. The germline gives CDR1 MDHEN, CDR2 SYDVKM. V lost 2 bases, J lost 7 bases, and 3 bases stayed unmatched. CDR3 sequence reads: CASSLQGALEKLFF. In nucleotides, the CDR3 is TGTGCCAGCAGTTTACAGGGGGCTCTTGAAAAACTGTTTTTT.